These T cell receptor beta chains were read from a single sample in a study of neoadjuvant anti-PD-1 for oral cavity cancer. Repertoires were generated with immunoSEQ multiplex PCR, while TCRdb's copy carries only in-frame clones and drops some. The sample yields some 29,000 clones, about 77% seen once. Here the sequenced sample was PBMCs, taken after nivolumab (anti-PD-1) treatment. These receptors were obtained from a person aged 40-85 years with oral cavity squamous cell carcinoma. CDR3s include the opening cysteine and the closing phenylalanine or tryptophan. Fields, in order: clone size, V gene, J gene, D gene, CDR3 protein, CDR3 DNA. A D gene is named only where the DNA matches it firmly. Some rows mark clone size as missing; the rest say once, few, many or name a class of expanded clone.

-	TRBV10-3	TRBJ2-7	TRBD1	CAISEGQGLTYEQYF	TGTGCCATCAGTGAGGGACAGGGGTTAACCTACGAGCAGTACTTC
-	TRBV30	TRBJ1-1	-	CAWTRSSHAEAFF	TGTGCCTGGACTCGATCATCCCACGCTGAAGCTTTCTTT
-	TRBV19	TRBJ1-1	-	CASSIDPRYRANTEAFF	TGTGCCAGTAGTATAGATCCTCGATACAGGGCGAACACTGAAGCTTTCTTT
-	TRBV7-2	TRBJ2-3	TRBD1	CASSYPGQGPTDTQYF	TGTGCCAGCAGCTACCCGGGACAGGGTCCCACAGATACGCAGTATTTT
-	TRBV2	TRBJ2-7	TRBD1	CARGQGVNEQYF	TGTGCCAGGGGACAGGGGGTCAACGAGCAGTACTTC
-	TRBV30	TRBJ1-6	TRBD1	CAWRTGTGGSPLHF	TGTGCCTGGAGGACCGGGACAGGGGGTTCACCCCTCCACTTT
-	TRBV19	TRBJ1-1	-	CASSIAGRGSAEAFF	TGTGCCAGTAGTATAGCTGGTCGAGGGAGTGCTGAAGCTTTCTTT
-	TRBV29-1	TRBJ2-5	-	CSVRWPYQETQYF	TGCAGCGTTCGGTGGCCGTACCAAGAGACCCAGTACTTC
-	TRBV15	TRBJ2-7	-	CATSRDRGYEQYF	TGTGCCACCAGCAGAGATCGGGGGTACGAGCAGTACTTC
-	TRBV5-1	TRBJ1-1	TRBD1	CASSLRTGAGTEAFF	TGCGCCAGCAGCCTTAGGACAGGGGCCGGCACTGAAGCTTTCTTT
-	TRBV10-1	TRBJ2-7	TRBD2	CASSEAGREGYYEQYF	TGCGCCAGCAGTGAGGCGGGCAGGGAGGGTTACTACGAGCAGTACTTC
-	TRBV10-3	TRBJ2-1	-	CAISEDDRHYNEQFF	TGTGCCATCAGCGAAGACGACAGGCACTACAATGAGCAGTTCTTC
-	TRBV4-3	TRBJ2-3	TRBD2	CASSPLASGGAEDTQYF	TGCGCCAGCAGCCCCTTGGCTAGCGGGGGGGCAGAAGATACGCAGTATTTT
-	TRBV5-4	TRBJ1-1	-	CASSFRDNTEAFF	TGTGCCAGCAGCTTCCGGGACAACACTGAAGCTTTCTTT
-	TRBV9	TRBJ2-5	TRBD1	CASSVVGQGVETQYF	TGTGCCAGCAGCGTAGTGGGACAGGGGGTTGAGACCCAGTACTTC
-	TRBV4-2	TRBJ2-1	TRBD2	CASSQEGTGGPREQFF	TGTGCCAGCAGCCAAGAGGGAACGGGGGGGCCTCGTGAGCAGTTCTTC
few	TRBV5-6	TRBJ2-1	TRBD1	CASSFPLRTGEQFF	TGTGCCAGCAGCTTTCCGTTGCGGACAGGGGAGCAGTTCTTC
-	TRBV12-5	TRBJ2-5	TRBD1	CASGPPTGQETQYF	TGTGCTAGTGGTCCCCCGACAGGGCAAGAGACCCAGTACTTC
-	TRBV28	TRBJ2-2	-	CASSSHPEGGDTGELFF	TGTGCCAGCAGTTCCCACCCCGAAGGGGGGGACACCGGGGAGCTGTTTTTT
-	TRBV7-2	TRBJ1-6	-	CASSLGNSPLHF	TGTGCCAGCAGCTTGGGTAATTCACCCCTCCACTTT
-	TRBV6-5	TRBJ1-4	-	CASSYGSGANEKLFF	TGTGCCAGCAGTTACGGTTCCGGAGCTAATGAAAAACTGTTTTTT
-	TRBV7-2	TRBJ2-7	-	CASSPRDYEQYF	TGTGCCAGCAGCCCCAGGGATTACGAGCAGTACTTC